Shown below are 20 T cell receptor beta chains from a single sample sequenced in a study of T cells in women clearing cervical HPV infection. Assay used: immunoSEQ multiplex PCR; TCRdb lists only in-frame clones, some missing. This sample's clone table lists about 29,000 clones. Specimen: blood buffy coat. The receptors come from a woman aged 18 to 75 with a cervical HPV16 infection that either progressed to CIN3+ or cleared (not recorded which).

As regards this clone: The read is 3 residues too short to cover the CDR3 end, so that end is filled in from the germline J gene. The V and J genes are TRBV2 and TRBJ1-3; D is ambiguous. The germline CDR1 and CDR2 sequences are SNHLY and FYNNEI. CDR3 length equals 14 residues. The V end was cut by 1 base, the J end by 5 bases, with 9 bases between. The part of the CDR3 DNA that was read is TGTGCCAGCAGTGAAGGTCACAACCGAAACACC. Its translation is CASSEGHNRNT. The CDR3, in full, reads CASSEGHNRNTIYF.

Regarding this clone: The DNA ends 3 residues before the CDR3 does, and the rest of the CDR3 is filled in from the germline J gene. Different DNA sequences within this sample yield the same CDR3. V usage is TRBV20-1 and J usage is TRBJ2-7; possibly TRBD1 for D (5 bases). Germline-derived CDR1 and CDR2 are DFQATT and SNEGSKA (reference sequence). Trimming removed 4 bases at V and 5 bases at J, with 21 bases between. The CDR3 extends over 15 amino acids. CDR3 region: CSATTTGRKRDEQYF. The covered CDR3 bases are TGCAGTGCTACCACTACAGGCCGAAAAAGGGACGAG.

About this clone itself: With the read ending 3 residues before the CDR3 end, the germline J gene is used to fill in that end. This chain connects TRBV30 to TRBJ2-7; D possibly corresponds to TRBD2 (5 bases). Trimming stripped 0 bases from V and 6 bases from J, with 12 bases between. The germline CDR1 and CDR2 sequences are GTSNPN and SVGIG (reference sequence). The CDR3 length is 13 residues. Partial CDR3 DNA: TGTGCCTGGAGTGTTGGGGTCGGGGTCGAG. The encoded protein is CAWSVGVGVE. The entire CDR3 protein is CAWSVGVGVEQYF.

For this clone: The read stops 3 residues short of the end of the CDR3; the missing end is completed from the germline J gene. The V call is TRBV4-1, the J call TRBJ1-2, with no clear D. The CDR3 contains 15 residues. Germline CDR1 is MGHRA and CDR2 is YSYEKL. V gave up 3 bases and J gave up 3 bases, with 14 bases separating them. The chain's CDR3 is CASSQAPTSDYGYTF. Incomplete CDR3 DNA: TGCGCCAGCAGCCAGGCACCAACAAGCGACTATGGC.

A note on this clone: The sequence runs out 3 residues before the end of the CDR3; the remainder is reconstructed from the germline J gene. The chain links TRBV6-1 to TRBJ1-6; 9 positions agree with TRBD1. This CDR3 has 16 amino acids. Losses at the gene ends were 2 bases for V and 7 bases for J; bases not matched to a gene: 6. CDR1 is MNHNS, CDR2 SASEGT, per germline. CDR3 DNA, as far as it was read: TGTGCCAGCAGTGAAAAGATCGGGACAGGGAATTCACCC. Protein sequence: CASSEKIGTGNSP. The CDR3, in full, reads CASSEKIGTGNSPLHF.

As concerns this clone: Read coverage stops 3 residues before the CDR3 terminus; the germline J gene supplies the remainder. This chain links TRBV19 with TRBJ1-1; no clear D gene. Trimming shortened V by 5 bases and J by 0 bases, and 13 bases separated the two germline ends. Germline CDR1 LNHDA, CDR2 SQIVND (reference sequence). The CDR3 is made up of 15 amino acids. The CDR3 DNA, read in part, is TGTGCCAGTAGTTTTATCTGGCGGATGAACACTGAA. This encodes CASSFIWRMNTE. The entire CDR3 protein reads CASSFIWRMNTEAFF. The full variable domain, rest sourced from reference TRBV19 and TRBJ1-1, is DGGITQSPKYLFRKEGQNVTLSCEQNLNHDAMYWYRQDPGQGLRLIYYSQIVNDFQKGDIAEGYSVSREKKESFPLTVTSAQKNPTAFYLCASSFIWRMNTEAFFGQGTRLTVV.

About this clone: The read halts 3 residues ahead of the CDR3 end, with the missing end drawn from the germline J gene. V and J are TRBV19 and TRBJ2-5, with TRBD2 matching over 11 bases. J was trimmed by 3 bases and V by 5 bases; bases with no gene match: 5. Per the germline V gene, CDR1 is LNHDA and CDR2 is SQIVND (reference sequence). This CDR3 contains 15 residues. The CDR3 bases that were read are TGTGCCAGTAGTCCTGTGACTAGCGGGGAAGAGACC. This sequence encodes CASSPVTSGEET. The entire CDR3 protein reads CASSPVTSGEETQYF. The full variable domain, its missing parts supplied by reference TRBV19 and TRBJ2-5, is DGGITQSPKYLFRKEGQNVTLSCEQNLNHDAMYWYRQDPGQGLRLIYYSQIVNDFQKGDIAEGYSVSREKKESFPLTVTSAQKNPTAFYLCASSPVTSGEETQYFGPGTRLLVL.

A note on this clone: The CDR3 extends 3 residues past the end of the read, so its final part is completed from the germline J gene. V is TRBV10-2 and J is TRBJ2-1, with 9 bases aligning to TRBD2. The junction had 4 bases not matched to a gene; V was cut back by 9 bases and J by 4 bases. Germline V gives CDR1 WSHSY, CDR2 SAAADI. This CDR3 region has 13 residues. The CDR3 DNA, read in part, is TGCGCCAGTAGCGGGAGAGGGTACAATGAG. Protein product: CASSGRGYNE. The whole CDR3 protein reads CASSGRGYNEQFF.

Notes on this clone: Sequencing ends 3 residues short of the CDR3 end; the germline J gene provides the rest. The chain has TRBV20-1 and TRBJ2-1; 8 nucleotides align to TRBD2. The ends lost 5 bases at V and 5 bases at J; junction bases unmatched: 5. Germline loops: CDR1 DFQATT, CDR2 SNEGSKA (reference sequence). CDR3 length equals 13 residues. The covered CDR3 bases are TGCAGTGCTCCCCGGGGGGGACACAATGAG. Translating gives CSAPRGGHNE. The CDR3 as a whole reads CSAPRGGHNEQFF.

Note on this clone: Read coverage stops 3 residues before the CDR3 terminus; the germline J gene supplies the remainder. J is TRBJ2-7 and V is TRBV18, with D perhaps matching TRBD2 (5 bases). Per germline, CDR1 KGHSH and CDR2 LQKENI. The CDR3 loop spans 13 amino acids. Trimming took off 4 bases at V and 3 bases at J, with 10 bases between the two ends. The covered CDR3 bases are TGTGCCAGCTCACTGCAGGCGGGCTACGAG. Residues: CASSLQAGYE. The whole CDR3 sequence reads CASSLQAGYEQYF.

Concerning this clone: The CDR3 is cut off 3 residues early in the read; its end comes from the germline J gene. The J gene is TRBJ1-2, the V gene TRBV5-1, with unresolved D. The germline V and J ends were trimmed by 0 bases and 5 bases, with 11 bases remaining between them. The germline CDR1 and CDR2 sequences are SGHRS and YFSETQ. The CDR3 has 14 amino acids. The CDR3 here is CASSLVVREYGYTF. The sequenced CDR3 bases are TGCGCCAGCAGCTTGGTGGTCAGAGAATATGGC.

Details on this clone: The read comes to an end 3 residues before the CDR3 does, leaving the germline J gene to fill in the end. V gene TRBV5-8 combines with J gene TRBJ2-7; 9 bases line up with TRBD2. CDR3 length: 15 amino acids. V shed 4 bases and J 5 bases; nucleotides not matched to a gene: 10. Germline loops: CDR1 SGHTS, CDR2 YDEGEE. The covered CDR3 bases are TGTGCCAGCAGCGGAGGAGCGGGAGGAAAGAACGAG. Translated: CASSGGAGGKNE. The complete CDR3 reads CASSGGAGGKNEQYF.

As regards this clone: The observed sequence ends 3 residues before the CDR3 terminus, with the missing tail filled in from the germline J gene. This chain connects TRBV19 to TRBJ1-2; no reliable D call. CDR3 length: 14 amino acids. Germline lookup yields CDR1 LNHDA and CDR2 SQIVND (reference sequence). The CDR3 spells CASSIPMGHNDYTF. The CDR3 DNA, read in part, is TGTGCCAGTAGTATACCCATGGGCCACAATGAC.

About this clone itself: Read sequence stops 3 residues before the CDR3 end, and the germline J gene provides the missing end. The gene calls are TRBV5-1 and TRBJ2-3; TRBD2 is a possible D gene (6 bases). V lost 5 bases, J lost 5 bases, and 15 bases lay in between. Germline values: CDR1 SGHRS, CDR2 YFSETQ. The CDR3 runs to 14 residues. The CDR3 bases that were read are TGCGCCAGCAGAGGCGGCGGGGTGGAAGATACG. This gives the protein CASRGGGVEDT. The complete CDR3 protein is CASRGGGVEDTQYF. The full variable domain, rest sourced from reference TRBV5-1 and TRBJ2-3, is KAGVTQTPRYLIKTRGQQVTLSCSPISGHRSVSWYQQTPGQGLQFLFEYFSETQRNKGNFPGRFSGRQFSNSRSEMNVSTLELGDSALYLCASRGGGVEDTQYFGPGTRLTVL.

Points on this clone: The DNA ends 3 residues before the CDR3 does, and the rest of the CDR3 is filled in from the germline J gene. The genes are TRBV5-4 and TRBJ2-5; possible D gene TRBD1, 5 bases. Trimming cost V 4 bases and J 5 bases, with 12 bases left between them. The CDR3 consists of 13 residues. CDR1 SGHNT and CDR2 YYREEE come from the germline V gene (reference sequence). The sequenced part of the CDR3 DNA is TGTGCCAGCAGCCTAGGGGAAGCGGAGACC. Translated, it gives CASSLGEAET. The whole CDR3 reads CASSLGEAETQYF. Variable domain in full (rest from reference TRBV5-4 and TRBJ2-5): ETGVTQSPTHLIKTRGQQVTLRCSSQSGHNTVSWYQQALGQGPQFIFQYYREEENGRGNFPPRFSGLQFPNYSSELNVNALELDDSALYLCASSLGEAETQYFGPGTRLLVL.

A remark on this clone: Read data end 3 residues before the CDR3 end; the end is taken from the germline J gene. The rearrangement links TRBV6-1 to TRBJ1-1; 10 bases align to TRBD1. Germline lookup yields CDR1 MNHNS and CDR2 SASEGT. V trimming: 1 base; J trimming: 2 bases; junction bases outside the gene matches: 4. The CDR3 contains 16 residues. The CDR3 reads CASSEGDRGLNTEAFF. Incomplete CDR3 DNA: TGTGCCAGCAGTGAAGGGGACAGGGGTCTAAACACTGAA.

CDR3 DNA (partial): TGTGCCAGCTCACCCGGACAAGGGAGCTACGAC. Its translation: CASSPGQGSYD. The whole CDR3 region reads CASSPGQGSYDYTF. The gene calls are TRBV18 and TRBJ1-2; D may be TRBD1 (5 bases). The observed sequence ends 3 residues before the CDR3 terminus, with the missing tail filled in from the germline J gene. There are 14 residues in the CDR3. Germline V gene lookup returns CDR1 KGHSH and CDR2 LQKENI.

Concerning this clone itself: The CDR3 is cut off 3 residues early in the read; its end comes from the germline J gene. The chain employs TRBV2 and TRBJ2-7, with D possibly TRBD1 on 6 matching bases. V lost 6 bases, J lost 6 bases, and 18 bases lay in between. Germline CDR1 and CDR2: SNHLY and FYNNEI. The CDR3 extends over 14 amino acids. CDR3 bases read: TGTGCCAGCAGAAGAGATCGGGACATCTCCGAG. Amino acids: CASRRDRDISE. The whole CDR3 sequence reads CASRRDRDISEQYF.

With respect to this clone: The read ends 3 residues shy of where the CDR3 ends; the end is completed using the germline J gene. V is TRBV7-9 and J is TRBJ1-2; 9 bases map to TRBD1. The germline CDR1 and CDR2 sequences are SEHNR and FQNEAQ (reference sequence). This CDR3 is built from 15 residues. CDR3 in amino acids: CASSLGTGAYNDYTF. CDR3 DNA, as far as it was read: TGTGCCAGCAGCTTAGGGACAGGGGCTTACAATGAC. The entire variable domain, with the rest obtained from reference TRBV7-9 and TRBJ1-2, is as follows: DTGVSQNPRHKITKRGQNVTFRCDPISEHNRLYWYRQTLGQGPEFLTYFQNEAQLEKSRLLSDRFSAERPKGSFSTLEIQRTEQGDSAMYLCASSLGTGAYNDYTFGSGTRLTVV.

On this clone itself: The read stops 3 residues short of the end of the CDR3; the missing end is completed from the germline J gene. This sequence joins TRBV11-3 and TRBJ2-2; 7 bases match TRBD1. The CDR3 extends over 14 amino acids. The V segment lost 5 bases and the J segment 4 bases; nucleotides outside the gene matches: 4. Per the germline V gene, CDR1 is SGHNT and CDR2 is YENEEA. The CDR3: CASSPGQRTGELFF. The DNA read from the CDR3 is TGTGCCAGCAGCCCGGGACAGCGCACCGGGGAG.